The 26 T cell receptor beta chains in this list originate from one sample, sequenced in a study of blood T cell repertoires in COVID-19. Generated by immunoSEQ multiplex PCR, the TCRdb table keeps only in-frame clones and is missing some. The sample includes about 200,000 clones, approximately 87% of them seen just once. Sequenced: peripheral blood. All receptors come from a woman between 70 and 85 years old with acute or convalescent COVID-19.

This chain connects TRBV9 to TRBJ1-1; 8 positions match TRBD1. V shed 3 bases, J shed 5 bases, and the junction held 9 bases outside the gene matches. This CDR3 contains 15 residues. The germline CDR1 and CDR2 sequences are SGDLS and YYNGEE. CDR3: CASSAGDRGGTEAFF. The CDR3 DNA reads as TGTGCCAGCAGCGCGGGAGACAGGGGAGGGACTGAAGCTTTCTTT.

CDR3: CASCDGQGLTNEKLFF. Here the CDR3 DNA reads TGTGCCAGCTGTGATGGACAGGGGTTAACTAATGAAAAACTGTTTTTT. The V and J genes are TRBV28 and TRBJ1-4, with 9 bases identical to TRBD1. V trimming: 8 bases; J trimming: 1 base; junction bases outside the gene matches: 8. The CDR3 contains 16 residues. Germline-derived CDR1 and CDR2 are MDHEN and SYDVKM.

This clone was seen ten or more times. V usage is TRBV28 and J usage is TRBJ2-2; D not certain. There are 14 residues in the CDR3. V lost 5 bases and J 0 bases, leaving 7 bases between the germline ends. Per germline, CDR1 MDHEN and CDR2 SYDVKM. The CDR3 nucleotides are TGTGCCAGCAGTCACAACACGAACACCGGGGAGCTGTTTTTT. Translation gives CASSHNTNTGELFF. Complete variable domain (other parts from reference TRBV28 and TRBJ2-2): DVKVTQSSRYLVKRTGEKVFLECVQDMDHENMFWYRQDPGLGLRLIYFSYDVKMKEKGDIPEGYSVSREKKERFSLILESASTNQTSMYLCASSHNTNTGELFFGEGSRLTVL.

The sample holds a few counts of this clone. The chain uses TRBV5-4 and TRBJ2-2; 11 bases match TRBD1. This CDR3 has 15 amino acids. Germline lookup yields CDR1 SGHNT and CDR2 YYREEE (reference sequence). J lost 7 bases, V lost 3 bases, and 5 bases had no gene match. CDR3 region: CASSSDRGRSGELFF. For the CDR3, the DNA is TGTGCCAGCAGCTCGGACAGGGGGCGCAGCGGGGAGCTGTTTTTT.

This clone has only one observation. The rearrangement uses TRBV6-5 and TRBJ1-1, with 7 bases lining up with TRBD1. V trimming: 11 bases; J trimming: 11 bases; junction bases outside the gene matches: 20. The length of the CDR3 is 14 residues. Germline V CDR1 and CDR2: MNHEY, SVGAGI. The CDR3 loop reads CALEWDSSVAVAFF. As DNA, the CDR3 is TGTGCCCTCGAGTGGGACAGTTCGGTTGCAGTGGCTTTCTTT.

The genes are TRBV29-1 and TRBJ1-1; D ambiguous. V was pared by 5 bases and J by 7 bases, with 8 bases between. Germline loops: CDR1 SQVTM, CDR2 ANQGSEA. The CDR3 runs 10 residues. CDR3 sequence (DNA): TGCAGCGTTCTCGGTGTTGAAGCTTTCTTT. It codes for CSVLGVEAFF.

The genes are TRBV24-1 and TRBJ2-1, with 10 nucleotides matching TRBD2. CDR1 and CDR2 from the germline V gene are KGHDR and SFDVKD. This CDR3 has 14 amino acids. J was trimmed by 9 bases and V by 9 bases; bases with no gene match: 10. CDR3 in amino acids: CATSDSGREREQFF. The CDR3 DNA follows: TGTGCCACCTCCGACAGCGGGAGGGAGCGTGAGCAGTTCTTC.

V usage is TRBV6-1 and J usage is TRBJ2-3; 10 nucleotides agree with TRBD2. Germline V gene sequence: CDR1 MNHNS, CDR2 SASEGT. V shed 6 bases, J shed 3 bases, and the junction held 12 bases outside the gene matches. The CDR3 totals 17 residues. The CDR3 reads CASSESPSGRWTDTQYF. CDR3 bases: TGTGCCAGCAGCGAAAGTCCTAGCGGGAGATGGACAGATACGCAGTATTTT.

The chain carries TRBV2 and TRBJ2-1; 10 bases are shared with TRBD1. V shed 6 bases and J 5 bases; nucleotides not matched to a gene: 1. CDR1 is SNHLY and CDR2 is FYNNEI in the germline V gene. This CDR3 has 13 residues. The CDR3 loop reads CASRGTGDNEQFF. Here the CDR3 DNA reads TGTGCCAGCAGGGGGACAGGGGACAATGAGCAGTTCTTC.

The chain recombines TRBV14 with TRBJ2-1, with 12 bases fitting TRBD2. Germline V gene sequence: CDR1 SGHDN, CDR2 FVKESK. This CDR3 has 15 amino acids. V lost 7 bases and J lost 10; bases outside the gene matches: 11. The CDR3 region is CASNHASGGGDEQFF. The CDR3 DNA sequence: TGTGCCAGCAATCACGCTAGCGGGGGGGGTGACGAGCAGTTCTTC.

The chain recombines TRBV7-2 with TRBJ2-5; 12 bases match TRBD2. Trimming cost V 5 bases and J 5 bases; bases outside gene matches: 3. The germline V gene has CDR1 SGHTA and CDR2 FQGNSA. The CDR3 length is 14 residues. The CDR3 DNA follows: TGTGCCAGCAGCCCTAGCGGGGGGGTGGAGACCCAGTACTTC. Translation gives CASSPSGGVETQYF.

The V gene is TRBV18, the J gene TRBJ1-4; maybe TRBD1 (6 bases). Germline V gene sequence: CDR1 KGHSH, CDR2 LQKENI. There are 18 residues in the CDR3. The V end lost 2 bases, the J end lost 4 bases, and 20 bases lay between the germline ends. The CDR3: CASSPLLVQGRGNEKLFF. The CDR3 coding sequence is TGTGCCAGCTCACCATTATTGGTACAGGGAAGAGGTAATGAAAAACTGTTTTTT.

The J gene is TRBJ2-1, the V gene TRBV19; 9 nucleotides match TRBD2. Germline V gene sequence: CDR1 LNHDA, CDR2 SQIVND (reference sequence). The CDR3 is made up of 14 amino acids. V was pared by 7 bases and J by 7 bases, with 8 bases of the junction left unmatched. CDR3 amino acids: CASKSSGGGNEQFF. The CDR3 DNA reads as TGTGCCAGTAAAAGTAGCGGGGGTGGGAATGAGCAGTTCTTC.

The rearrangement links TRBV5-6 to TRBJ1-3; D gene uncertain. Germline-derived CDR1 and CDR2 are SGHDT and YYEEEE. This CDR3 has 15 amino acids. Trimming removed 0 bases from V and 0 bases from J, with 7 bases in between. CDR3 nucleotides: TGTGCCAGCAGCTTGGTTGGTAGCTCTGGAAACACCATATATTTT. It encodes CASSLVGSSGNTIYF. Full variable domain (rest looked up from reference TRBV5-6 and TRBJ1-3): DAGVTQSPTHLIKTRGQQVTLRCSPKSGHDTVSWYQQALGQGPQFIFQYYEEEERQRGNFPDRFSGHQFPNYSSELNVNALLLGDSALYLCASSLVGSSGNTIYFGEGSWLTVV.

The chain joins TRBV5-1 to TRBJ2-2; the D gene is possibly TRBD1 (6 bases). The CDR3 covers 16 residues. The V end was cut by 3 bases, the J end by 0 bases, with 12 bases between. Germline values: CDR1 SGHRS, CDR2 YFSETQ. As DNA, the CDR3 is TGCGCCAGCAGCTCAAGGCAGGGGTCGAACACCGGGGAGCTGTTTTTT. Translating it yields CASSSRQGSNTGELFF.

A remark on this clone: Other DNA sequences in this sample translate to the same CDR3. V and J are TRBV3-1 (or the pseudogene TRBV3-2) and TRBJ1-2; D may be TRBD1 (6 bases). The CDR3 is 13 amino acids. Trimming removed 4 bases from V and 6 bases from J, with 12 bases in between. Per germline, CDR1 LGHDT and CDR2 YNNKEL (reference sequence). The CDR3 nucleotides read TGTGCCAGCAGCCTACAGGGTGTCCATGGCTACACCTTC. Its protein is CASSLQGVHGYTF.

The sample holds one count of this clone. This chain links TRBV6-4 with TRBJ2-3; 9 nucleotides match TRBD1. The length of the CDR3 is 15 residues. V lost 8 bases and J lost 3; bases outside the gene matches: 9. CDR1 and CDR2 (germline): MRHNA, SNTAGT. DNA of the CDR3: TGTGCCAGCGGCACCGGGACAGGGTCGACAGATACGCAGTATTTT. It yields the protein CASGTGTGSTDTQYF.

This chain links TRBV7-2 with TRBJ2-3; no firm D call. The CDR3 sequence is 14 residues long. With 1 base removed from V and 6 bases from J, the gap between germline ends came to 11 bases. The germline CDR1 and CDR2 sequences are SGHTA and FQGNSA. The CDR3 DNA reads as TGTGCCAGCAGCTTAGTTAACAGTTTGGATACGCAGTATTTT. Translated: CASSLVNSLDTQYF. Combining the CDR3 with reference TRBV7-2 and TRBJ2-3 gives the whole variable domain GAGVSQSPSNKVTEKGKDVELRCDPISGHTALYWYRQSLGQGLEFLIYFQGNSAPDKSGLPSDRFSAERTGGSVSTLTIQRTQQEDSAVYLCASSLVNSLDTQYFGPGTRLTVL.

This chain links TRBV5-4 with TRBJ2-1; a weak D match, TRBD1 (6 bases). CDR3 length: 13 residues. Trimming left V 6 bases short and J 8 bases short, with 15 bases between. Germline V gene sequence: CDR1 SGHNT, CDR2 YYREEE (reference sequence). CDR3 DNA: TGTGCCAGCAAGACAGGCCAGAGGGATGAGCAGTTCTTC. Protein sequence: CASKTGQRDEQFF.

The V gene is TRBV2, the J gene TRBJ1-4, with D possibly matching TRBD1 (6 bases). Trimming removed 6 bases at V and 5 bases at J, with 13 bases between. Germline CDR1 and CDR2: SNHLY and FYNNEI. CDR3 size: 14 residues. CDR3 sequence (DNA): TGTGCCAGCAGCCTACAGGGATTCAATGAAAAACTGTTTTTT. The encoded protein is CASSLQGFNEKLFF.

CDR3 nucleotide sequence: TGTGCCACCAGTGTGAGGCGGGAGTTCACAGATACGCAGTATTTT. Encoded protein: CATSVRREFTDTQYF. This chain joins TRBV24-1 and TRBJ2-3; 7 nucleotides match TRBD2. With V trimmed by 5 bases and J by 2 bases, 6 bases remained unmatched. The CDR3 sequence is 15 residues long. Per germline, CDR1 KGHDR and CDR2 SFDVKD.

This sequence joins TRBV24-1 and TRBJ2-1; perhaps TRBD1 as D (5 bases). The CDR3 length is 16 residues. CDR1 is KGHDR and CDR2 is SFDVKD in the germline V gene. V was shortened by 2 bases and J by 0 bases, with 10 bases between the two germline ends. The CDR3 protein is CATSDSTVYSYNEQFF. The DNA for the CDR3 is TGTGCCACCAGTGATTCGACAGTTTACTCCTACAATGAGCAGTTCTTC.

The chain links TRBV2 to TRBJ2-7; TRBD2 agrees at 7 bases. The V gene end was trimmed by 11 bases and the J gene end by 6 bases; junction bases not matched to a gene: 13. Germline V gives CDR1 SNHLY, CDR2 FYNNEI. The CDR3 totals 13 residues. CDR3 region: CAVSGTGHGEQYF. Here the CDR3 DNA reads TGTGCCGTAAGCGGGACTGGGCATGGCGAGCAGTACTTC.

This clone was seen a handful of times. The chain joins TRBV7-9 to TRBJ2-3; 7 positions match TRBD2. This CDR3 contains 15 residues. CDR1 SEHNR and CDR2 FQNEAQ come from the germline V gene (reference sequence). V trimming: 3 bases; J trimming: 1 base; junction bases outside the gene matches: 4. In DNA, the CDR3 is TGTGCCAGCAGCTTTGCGGCGGGAGGCACAGATACGCAGTATTTT. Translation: CASSFAAGGTDTQYF.

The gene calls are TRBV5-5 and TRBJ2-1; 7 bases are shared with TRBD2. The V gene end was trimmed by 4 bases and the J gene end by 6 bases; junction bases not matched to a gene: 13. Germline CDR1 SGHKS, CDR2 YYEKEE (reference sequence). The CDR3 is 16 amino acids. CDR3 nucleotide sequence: TGTGCCAGCAGCACAGACTGGCGGACTAGGGTCAATGAGCAGTTCTTC. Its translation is CASSTDWRTRVNEQFF.

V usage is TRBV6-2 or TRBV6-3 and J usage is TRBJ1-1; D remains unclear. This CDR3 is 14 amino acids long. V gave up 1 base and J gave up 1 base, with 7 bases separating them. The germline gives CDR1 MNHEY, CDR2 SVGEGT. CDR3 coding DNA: TGTGCCAGCAGTTACTTACTTCCGAACACTGAAGCTTTCTTT. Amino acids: CASSYLLPNTEAFF.